What follows is one T cell receptor (beta chain) and its context. Its matching antigen is unknown. This sample was taken from a study of cytomegalovirus exposure and HLA in healthy donors. Study conclusions and caveats: Most TCR sequences were rare, but some public TCRs occurred in many donors. Cytomegalovirus status was reportedly diagnosed by the classifier with high sensitivity and specificity.

Libraries were prepared by immunoSEQ multiplex PCR; TCRdb keeps only in-frame clonotypes and omits some of them. The sample yields fewer than 120,000 clones, approximately 88% seen once. This CDR3 is built from 12 residues. The ends were cut back, 3 bases at V and 2 bases at J, with 4 bases in the middle. Germline V gene sequence: CDR1 MNHNS, CDR2 SASEGT. The clonotype was recovered from a woman younger than 45 in good health and CMV-seropositive. The gene calls are TRBV6-1 and TRBJ1-2; no firm D call. The sequenced sample consisted of PBMCs. This chain's CDR3 is CASSDRNYGYTF. The DNA of the CDR3 is TGTGCCAGCAGTGACAGAAACTATGGCTACACCTTC.